The T cell receptor beta chain described here comes from a study of T-cell memory formation after mild COVID-19. A word on this clonotype: Its antigen is as yet unknown.

TCRdb called the 5' RACE reads again in MiXCR, with one record for every CDR3 protein. This sample has a few hundred thousand distinct CDR3 sequences; roughly 20% occur once, and the top ten carry around 7.7%. With 1 base removed from V and 5 bases from J, the gap between germline ends came to 9 bases. The CDR3 spans 13 residues. Points from the study as a whole: Contracting clones localized mainly to CM and EM when CD4+ and mainly to EMRA when CD8+. Clones contracting day 15 to 85 were balanced CD4/CD8; later expanders leaned CD4+.

This chain joins TRBV12-3 or TRBV12-4 and TRBJ2-7; D gene uncertain. This sequence was found in an adult woman who had mild COVID-19 (a few samples of this study predate the infection). Cell type and time point are not known. Sequences were obtained from PBMCs or a T cell subset sorted from them (not recorded which). This CDR3 is CASSLGLSNEQYF. The CDR3 region has the DNA TGTGCCAGCAGTTTAGGCTTGTCCAACGAGCAGTACTTC.